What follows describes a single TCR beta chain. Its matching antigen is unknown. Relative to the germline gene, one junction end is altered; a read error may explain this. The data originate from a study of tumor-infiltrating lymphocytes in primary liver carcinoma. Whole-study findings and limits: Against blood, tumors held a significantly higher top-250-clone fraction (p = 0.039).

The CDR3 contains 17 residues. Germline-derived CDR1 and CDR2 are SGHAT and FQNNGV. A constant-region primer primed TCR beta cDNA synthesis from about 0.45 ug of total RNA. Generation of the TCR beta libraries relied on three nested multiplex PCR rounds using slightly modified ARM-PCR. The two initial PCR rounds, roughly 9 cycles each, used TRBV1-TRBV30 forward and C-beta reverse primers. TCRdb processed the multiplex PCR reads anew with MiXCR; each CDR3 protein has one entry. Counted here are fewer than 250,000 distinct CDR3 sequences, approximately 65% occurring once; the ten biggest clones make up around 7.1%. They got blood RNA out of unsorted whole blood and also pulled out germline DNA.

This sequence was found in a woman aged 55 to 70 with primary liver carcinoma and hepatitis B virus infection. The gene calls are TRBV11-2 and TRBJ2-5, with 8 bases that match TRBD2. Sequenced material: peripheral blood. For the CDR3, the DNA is TGTGCCAGCGGCTTAGTTCCCAGCGGGAGAATCGAGGGGACTCAGTACTTC. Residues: CASGLVPSGRIEGTQYF.